Shown below are 32 T cell receptor beta chains from a single sample sequenced in a study of blood T cell repertoires in COVID-19. This table comes from immunoSEQ multiplex PCR, and its TCRdb copy is limited to in-frame clones, with some not included. The profile shows some 210,000 clones, around 81% of them singletons. Sequenced material: PBMCs or T cells enriched from blood (not recorded which). The origin of the receptors is a woman aged 45 to 65 with acute COVID-19.

The V call is TRBV10-3, the J call TRBJ1-3, with a weak D call TRBD1 (5 bases). V lost 4 bases, J lost 0 bases, and 13 bases lay in between. This CDR3 is 16 amino acids long. Germline V gene sequence: CDR1 ENHRY, CDR2 SYGVKD. The chain's CDR3 is CAISGPPTDSGNTIYF. CDR3 nucleotide sequence: TGTGCCATCAGTGGCCCCCCGACAGACTCTGGAAACACCATATATTTT.

The rearrangement joins TRBV7-8 to TRBJ1-3; the D gene is possibly TRBD1 (5 bases). The CDR3 length is 14 residues. CDR1 SGHVS and CDR2 FQNEAQ come from the germline V gene. V lost 0 bases to trimming and J lost 8 bases, with 11 bases between them. CDR3 nucleotides: TGTGCCAGCAGCTTAGCGCAGGGAGGCGACACCATATATTTT. This encodes CASSLAQGGDTIYF.

This clone was detected once. This chain links TRBV30 with TRBJ2-1; D uncertain. This CDR3 is built from 15 residues. V lost 1 base and J lost 4, with 14 bases in between. From germline, CDR1 is GTSNPN and CDR2 SVGIG (reference sequence). The chain's CDR3 is CAWSASATAYNEQFF. The CDR3 nucleotides read TGTGCCTGGAGTGCGAGCGCAACCGCTTACAATGAGCAGTTCTTC.

The CDR3 is CASSFNRRSSGYTF. Here the CDR3 DNA reads TGTGCCAGCAGTTTTAACAGGAGATCGTCTGGCTACACCTTC. J is TRBJ1-2 and V is TRBV28; a possible D gene is TRBD1 (5 bases). This CDR3 is built from 14 residues. Germline V gives CDR1 MDHEN, CDR2 SYDVKM. V was shortened by 3 bases and J by 7 bases, with 15 bases between the two germline ends.

This sequence joins TRBV6-1 and TRBJ1-2; possible D gene TRBD1, 6 bases. V lost 2 bases, J lost 12 bases, and 13 bases lay in between. Germline lookup yields CDR1 MNHNS and CDR2 SASEGT. The CDR3 sequence is 12 residues long. This CDR3 is CASSERLKGDTF. For the CDR3, the DNA is TGTGCCAGCAGTGAAAGGTTGAAGGGGGACACCTTC.

The rearrangement uses TRBV12-3 or TRBV12-4 and TRBJ1-4, with 7 positions matching TRBD1. V trimming: 6 bases; J trimming: 8 bases; junction bases outside the gene matches: 6. The CDR3 covers 13 residues. In nucleotides, the CDR3 is TGTGCCAGCAGACCCGGGACAGCCGAAAAACTGTTTTTT. It codes for CASRPGTAEKLFF.

The V call is TRBV5-5, the J call TRBJ2-7, with D unresolved. V was clipped by 0 bases and J by 3 bases, with 22 bases between them. CDR1 is SGHKS, CDR2 YYEKEE, per germline (reference sequence). The CDR3 sequence is 18 residues long. CDR3 residues: CASSLVGTFFAAIYEQYF. CDR3 coding DNA: TGTGCCAGCAGCTTGGTCGGAACTTTCTTCGCGGCCATCTACGAGCAGTACTTC. Variable domain in full (rest from reference TRBV5-5 and TRBJ2-7): DAGVTQSPTHLIKTRGQQVTLRCSPISGHKSVSWYQQVLGQGPQFIFQYYEKEERGRGNFPDRFSARQFPNYSSELNVNALLLGDSALYLCASSLVGTFFAAIYEQYFGPGTRLTVT.

The V and J genes are TRBV6-5 and TRBJ2-3; TRBD2 might be the D (5 bases). This CDR3 has 14 residues. The germline V gene encodes CDR1 MNHEY and CDR2 SVGAGI. V lost 6 bases, J lost 0 bases, and 10 bases lay in between. The DNA of the CDR3 is TGTGCCAGCAGCCTAGCCCCTAGCACAGATACGCAGTATTTT. The encoded protein is CASSLAPSTDTQYF.

The rearrangement uses TRBV28 and TRBJ1-2; TRBD1 matches 10 bases. Trimming cost V 6 bases and J 0 bases; bases outside gene matches: 4. The CDR3 loop spans 15 amino acids. In germline, CDR1 is MDHEN, CDR2 SYDVKM. CDR3 DNA sequence: TGTGCCAGCAGAGCGGACAGGGGGGCTAACTATGGCTACACCTTC. This codes for CASRADRGANYGYTF.

The J gene is TRBJ2-7, the V gene TRBV19; D might be TRBD1 (6 bases). Germline loops: CDR1 LNHDA, CDR2 SQIVND (reference sequence). Trimming cost V 6 bases and J 1 base, with 13 bases left between them. The CDR3 loop spans 14 amino acids. This chain's CDR3 is CASRSAGQSYEQYF. The CDR3 nucleotides are TGTGCCAGTAGATCCGCCGGACAGTCCTACGAGCAGTACTTC.

The chain joins TRBV4-3 to TRBJ2-3, with TRBD1 identical over 10 bases. The CDR3 extends over 14 amino acids. CDR1 is LGHNA and CDR2 is YSLEER in the germline V gene. V lost 4 bases to trimming and J lost 5 bases; unmatched junction nucleotides: 3. The DNA of the CDR3 is TGCGCCAGCAGCCCCGGACAGGGGGGAGATACGCAGTATTTT. Its translation: CASSPGQGGDTQYF.

The chain uses TRBV5-1 and TRBJ1-2; D is uncertain. Germline V gene data show CDR1 as SGHRS and CDR2 as YFSETQ. V lost 6 bases, J lost 6 bases, and 15 bases lay in between. There are 13 residues in the CDR3. The CDR3 region is CASTAANLDGYTF. The CDR3 DNA is TGCGCCAGCACGGCAGCGAACCTTGATGGCTACACCTTC.

The V and J genes are TRBV4-2 and TRBJ2-2; 10 positions agree with TRBD1. This CDR3 region has 15 residues. Trimming at V came to 5 bases and at J to 6 bases, leaving 6 bases not matched to a gene. The germline CDR1 and CDR2 sequences are LGHNA and YNFKEQ. CDR3 in DNA: TGTGCCAGCAGCTTCGGGACAGGGGTCTCCGGGGAGCTGTTTTTT. This encodes CASSFGTGVSGELFF.

The V gene is TRBV5-4, the J gene TRBJ2-2; 11 bases line up with TRBD2. Germline CDR1 reads SGHNT; CDR2 reads YYREEE (reference sequence). V shed 4 bases, J shed 4 bases, and the junction held 12 bases outside the gene matches. The CDR3 loop spans 18 amino acids. The CDR3 spells CASSGQALAGGVTGELFF. CDR3 sequence (DNA): TGTGCCAGCAGCGGCCAGGCGCTAGCGGGAGGAGTCACCGGGGAGCTGTTTTTT. The whole variable domain, remainder taken from reference TRBV5-4 and TRBJ2-2, is ETGVTQSPTHLIKTRGQQVTLRCSSQSGHNTVSWYQQALGQGPQFIFQYYREEENGRGNFPPRFSGLQFPNYSSELNVNALELDDSALYLCASSGQALAGGVTGELFFGEGSRLTVL.

The genes are TRBV11-2 and TRBJ1-1; 9 bases line up with TRBD1. Germline-derived CDR1 and CDR2 are SGHAT and FQNNGV. V shed 1 base, J shed 0 bases, and the junction held 0 bases outside the gene matches. The CDR3 contains 15 residues. The CDR3 spells CASSLGQGVNTEAFF. The CDR3 coding sequence is TGTGCCAGCAGCTTAGGACAGGGGGTGAACACTGAAGCTTTCTTT.

The rearrangement uses TRBV29-1 and TRBJ1-5; D is unresolved. CDR1 is SQVTM, CDR2 ANQGSEA, per germline. V lost 4 bases, J lost 2 bases, and 15 bases lay in between. The CDR3 runs to 15 residues. The CDR3 DNA reads as TGCAGCGTTGCTGATGGGCTATTAGGCAATCAGCCCCAGCATTTT. Its translation: CSVADGLLGNQPQHF.

A single count supports this clone. The chain carries TRBV15 and TRBJ2-7, with a tentative D call TRBD1 (5 bases). Germline V gene sequence: CDR1 LNHNV, CDR2 YYDKDF (reference sequence). The germline V and J ends were trimmed by 0 bases and 5 bases, with 11 bases remaining between them. There are 14 residues in the CDR3. DNA for the CDR3: TGTGCCACCAGCAGAGATTGGGGCGCGGACGAGCAGTACTTC. Its translation is CATSRDWGADEQYF.

The chain combines TRBV4-3 with TRBJ1-2; tentatively, D is TRBD1 (5 bases). This CDR3 is built from 17 residues. The V gene's germline CDR1 is LGHNA and CDR2 YSLEER. V was shortened by 1 base and J by 3 bases, with 18 bases between the two germline ends. CDR3 DNA sequence: TGCGCCAGCAGCCAAGGCTATTCGACCACCAGGGACTATGGCTACACCTTC. Residues: CASSQGYSTTRDYGYTF.

The rearrangement links TRBV4-1 to TRBJ1-4; 7 bases align to TRBD1. J gave up 7 bases and V 1 base, and 9 bases lay outside the gene matches. The germline V gene encodes CDR1 MGHRA and CDR2 YSYEKL. This CDR3 is 16 amino acids long. The CDR3 sequence: CASSQGNAGGSEKLFF. The CDR3 region has the DNA TGCGCCAGCAGCCAAGGGAACGCAGGGGGAAGTGAAAAACTGTTTTTT.

In DNA form, the CDR3 reads TGCGCCAGCAGCTTGTTTTCTAGCGGGGGGGGCACAGATACGCAGTATTTT. Residues: CASSLFSSGGGTDTQYF. The chain couples TRBV5-1 to TRBJ2-3, with 12 bases matching TRBD2. The V gene end was trimmed by 1 base and the J gene end by 1 base; junction bases not matched to a gene: 4. Germline-derived CDR1 and CDR2 are SGHRS and YFSETQ. The CDR3 contains 17 residues.

The V gene is TRBV14, the J gene TRBJ1-2; TRBD1 matches 7 bases. The V gene end was trimmed by 6 bases and the J gene end by 8 bases; junction bases not matched to a gene: 9. Per germline, CDR1 SGHDN and CDR2 FVKESK. The CDR3 runs to 13 residues. DNA of the CDR3: TGTGCCAGCAGACTTGACAGGGCACACGGCTACACCTTC. It translates to CASRLDRAHGYTF.

The chain joins TRBV2 to TRBJ2-3, with D unclear. Trimming left V 5 bases short and J 3 bases short, with 12 bases between. CDR3 length equals 14 residues. CDR1 SNHLY and CDR2 FYNNEI come from the germline V gene. The CDR3 coding sequence is TGTGCCAGCAGTCCCCTCGGTATAACAGATACGCAGTATTTT. This codes for CASSPLGITDTQYF.

This clone was detected only a few times. The rearrangement uses TRBV3-1 (or the pseudogene TRBV3-2) and TRBJ2-7, with TRBD2 matching over 7 bases. The CDR3 consists of 12 residues. Germline CDR1 reads LGHDT; CDR2 reads YNNKEL (reference sequence). J gave up 6 bases and V 2 bases, and 1 base lay outside the gene matches. CDR3 residues: CASSQLAGEQYF. CDR3 coding DNA: TGTGCCAGCAGCCAATTAGCGGGCGAGCAGTACTTC.

This clone showed up just once. The chain carries TRBV9 and TRBJ2-5; the D gene is possibly TRBD2 (5 bases). Looked up from germline, CDR1 is SGDLS and CDR2 is YYNGEE. V was cut by 1 base and J by 5 bases, with 9 bases left in between. CDR3 length: 13 amino acids. The CDR3 DNA reads TGTGCCAGCAGCGTAAACGAGCGGGAGACCCAGTACTTC. This codes for CASSVNERETQYF.

This clone occurred once. V gene TRBV20-1 combines with J gene TRBJ2-1, with D perhaps TRBD2 (5 bases). Trimming pared 3 bases from V and 0 bases from J, leaving 15 bases between. This CDR3 is 16 amino acids long. Germline CDR1 reads DFQATT; CDR2 reads SNEGSKA (reference sequence). The CDR3 coding sequence is TGCAGTGCTAGTCCTCTCGACTACCCCTCCTACAATGAGCAGTTCTTC. Translated, it gives CSASPLDYPSYNEQFF.

The chain has TRBV6-5 and TRBJ1-2, with 7 bases fitting TRBD1. Germline V gives CDR1 MNHEY, CDR2 SVGAGI. V lost 2 bases, J lost 1 base, and 1 base stayed unmatched. The CDR3 runs to 14 residues. CDR3: CASSYDRDNYGYTF. CDR3 nucleotides: TGTGCCAGCAGTTACGACAGGGATAACTATGGCTACACCTTC.

The chain uses TRBV11-2 and TRBJ1-2; TRBD1 is a possible D gene (5 bases). This CDR3 region has 13 residues. The germline V and J ends were trimmed by 2 bases and 8 bases, with 12 bases remaining between them. CDR1 SGHAT and CDR2 FQNNGV come from the germline V gene. Written as DNA, the CDR3 is TGTGCCAGCAGCTTATCGGCAGGGAACGGCTACACCTTC. Amino acids: CASSLSAGNGYTF.

The gene calls are TRBV7-2 and TRBJ1-1; 8 bases match TRBD1. V trimming: 3 bases; J trimming: 8 bases; junction bases outside the gene matches: 5. This CDR3 is built from 13 residues. CDR1 is SGHTA and CDR2 is FQGNSA in the germline V gene. The CDR3 loop reads CASSLLDRGEAFF. CDR3 DNA sequence: TGTGCCAGCAGCTTGCTTGACAGGGGCGAAGCTTTCTTT. The full variable domain, completed using reference TRBV7-2 and TRBJ1-1, is GAGVSQSPSNKVTEKGKDVELRCDPISGHTALYWYRQSLGQGLEFLIYFQGNSAPDKSGLPSDRFSAERTGGSVSTLTIQRTQQEDSAVYLCASSLLDRGEAFFGQGTRLTVV.

The CDR3 region is CASSKEVGLGETQYF. The CDR3 nucleotides read TGTGCCAGCAGCAAGGAGGTCGGTTTGGGGGAGACCCAGTACTTC. The chain carries TRBV21-1 and TRBJ2-5; TRBD2 is the table's D call, not checked against the DNA. TRBV21-1 is given as a pseudogene. CDR3 size: 15 residues.

V gene TRBV5-4 combines with J gene TRBJ1-4; perhaps TRBD1 as D (6 bases). V was pared by 4 bases and J by 4 bases, with 17 bases between. This CDR3 comprises 16 residues. Looked up from germline, CDR1 is SGHNT and CDR2 is YYREEE (reference sequence). The CDR3 coding sequence is TGTGCCAGCAGCCCCGGTGGACAGTTCCTTAATGAAAAACTGTTTTTT. Protein: CASSPGGQFLNEKLFF.

The chain employs TRBV30 and TRBJ2-7; TRBD2 agrees at 10 bases. Germline values: CDR1 GTSNPN, CDR2 SVGIG (reference sequence). This CDR3 is 15 amino acids long. V gave up 5 bases and J gave up 6 bases; unmatched junction bases: 13. The DNA of the CDR3 is TGTGCCTGGGGAAACCTAGCGGGAGTAATCAGCGAGCAGTACTTC. Translating gives CAWGNLAGVISEQYF.

The CDR3 is CASSPLGTGGNQPQHF. In nucleotides, the CDR3 is TGTGCCAGCTCACCACTAGGGACAGGGGGCAATCAGCCCCAGCATTTT. This rearrangement joins TRBV18 to TRBJ1-5; the match to TRBD1 covers 10 bases. Germline values: CDR1 KGHSH, CDR2 LQKENI. The CDR3 totals 16 residues. Trimming took 1 base from V and 2 from J; bases not matched to a gene: 2.